This passage covers 21 T cell receptor beta chains from one sample sequenced in a study of tumor-infiltrating lymphocytes in primary liver carcinoma. From 450 to 600 ng total RNA, TCR beta cDNA was generated with a primer in the constant region. Each TCR beta library was derived from three nested multiplex PCR rounds that employed slightly modified ARM-PCR. TRBV1-TRBV30 forward primers and a C-beta reverse primer were used in the first two PCR rounds, which each ran for approximately 11 cycles. MiXCR, applied by TCRdb to the multiplex PCR reads, yields one record per CDR3 protein. Of around 80,000 distinct CDR3 sequences listed, 69% were seen once; the top ten hold less than 30%. The source material, roughly 18-31 mg of unsorted bulk tissue, was used to co-extract RNA and DNA. The sample comprised tumor-adjacent normal liver tissue. The receptors come from a man aged 40-49 years with primary liver carcinoma and hepatitis B virus infection.

The chain employs TRBV4-2 and TRBJ1-1; tentative D call: TRBD1 (6 bases). Looked up from germline, CDR1 is LGHNA and CDR2 is YNFKEQ. The V and J ends lost 4 bases and 3 bases respectively, with 21 bases between them. CDR3 length equals 17 residues. The CDR3 sequence: CASSRDSVAGVYTEAFF. The DNA for the CDR3 is TGTGCCAGCAGCCGAGATAGTGTAGCAGGGGTTTACACTGAAGCTTTCTTT.

The rearrangement joins TRBV6-1 to TRBJ2-5; tentatively, D is TRBD2 (5 bases). From germline, CDR1 is MNHNS and CDR2 SASEGT. CDR3 size: 15 residues. Trimming shortened V by 6 bases and J by 5 bases, and 19 bases separated the two germline ends. DNA of the CDR3: TGTGCCAGCAGGGACTCGACTGGATTACAGGAGACCCAGTACTTC. This gives the protein CASRDSTGLQETQYF.

This rearrangement joins TRBV28 to TRBJ2-7; D is perhaps TRBD2 (6 bases). The CDR3 consists of 19 residues. The V and J ends lost 3 bases and 2 bases respectively, with 26 bases between them. The germline CDR1 and CDR2 sequences are MDHEN and SYDVKM. CDR3 sequence (DNA): TGTGCCAGCAGTTTTTTCGGACTATCGGGAAGGCGAATCCCCTACGAGCAGTACTTC. Its protein product is CASSFFGLSGRRIPYEQYF.

As concerns this clonotype: A read error may be the cause here, since a much bigger clone is one base away. The rearrangement links TRBV7-9 to TRBJ2-5; the match to TRBD2 covers 14 bases. Germline loops: CDR1 SEHNR, CDR2 FQNEAQ (reference sequence). This CDR3 region has 15 residues. The CDR3, as DNA: TGTGGCAGCAGCCCGGGACTAGCGGGAGAAGAGACCCAGTACTTC. Translated: CGSSPGLAGEETQYF.

As for this clonotype: One end of the junction varies from germline; a read error may be responsible. The rearrangement joins TRBV10-3 to TRBJ2-7, with D unresolved. The CDR3 extends over 11 amino acids. CDR1 and CDR2 (germline): ENHRY, SYGVKD. The CDR3 here is CAIGDLGEQYF. For the CDR3, the DNA is TGTGCCATCGGTGACCTGGGTGAGCAGTACTTC.

As regards this clonotype: One junction end does not reproduce the germline sequence, and a read error may be involved. The chain employs TRBV15 and TRBJ2-7; D is uncertain. The CDR3 length is 15 residues. Germline V gene sequence: CDR1 LNHNV, CDR2 YYDKDF (reference sequence). The CDR3 is CATTREDNYLYEQYF. The CDR3 DNA follows: TGTGCCACCACCAGAGAGGATAATTACCTCTACGAGCAGTACTTC.

This clonotype appeared many times. The rearrangement links TRBV4-3 to TRBJ2-7, with 9 bases aligning to TRBD2. The J segment lost 4 bases and the V segment lost 1 base, leaving 8 bases of the junction unmatched. This CDR3 has 16 residues. Germline V gives CDR1 LGHNA, CDR2 YSLEER. The CDR3 nucleotides read TGCGCCAGCAGCCAAGTCATAAGCGGGAGGAGTTACGAGCAGTACTTC. Encoded protein: CASSQVISGRSYEQYF.

To note about this clonotype: An end of the junction does not agree with germline; a read error may underlie this. The V gene is TRBV4-2, the J gene TRBJ1-3; D uncertain. In germline, CDR1 is LGHNA, CDR2 YNFKEQ. The CDR3 contains 17 residues. The CDR3 is CVSIQELTATSGNTIYF. The CDR3 region has the DNA TGTGTCAGCATCCAAGAGTTAACCGCGACCTCTGGAAACACCATATATTTT.

Comments on this clonotype: A junction end diverges from the germline sequence, so it may reflect a read error. The V gene is TRBV10-2, the J gene TRBJ1-4, with 8 bases matching TRBD1. From germline, CDR1 is WSHSY and CDR2 SAAADI. The CDR3 extends over 14 amino acids. As DNA, the CDR3 is TGCGCCAGCGGTGAAACGACAGGGGATGATAAACTGTTTTTT. It yields the protein CASGETTGDDKLFF.

The chain employs TRBV6-2 or TRBV6-3 and TRBJ2-7; D is perhaps TRBD1 (5 bases). Germline V gene sequence: CDR1 MNHEY, CDR2 SVGEGT. CDR3 length: 11 residues. V was cut by 5 bases and J by 5 bases, with 7 bases left in between. The CDR3 nucleotides read TGTGCCAGCAGTACCAGGGACGAGCAGTACTTC. Translating gives CASSTRDEQYF.

On this clonotype itself: Compared with germline, one end of the junction differs, possibly owing to a read error. The chain is built from TRBV29-1 and TRBJ2-2; weak D call: TRBD2 (5 bases). There are 14 residues in the CDR3. Germline values: CDR1 SQVTM, CDR2 ANQGSEA. The DNA for the CDR3 is TGTAGCGTTGTAGCGCGGGCCGACACCGGGGAGCTGTTTTTT. It codes for CSVVARADTGELFF.

Details on this clonotype: A much larger clone differs from this one at a single base, so this may be a read error. The chain uses TRBV10-3 and TRBJ2-7; D not certain. Germline V gene sequence: CDR1 ENHRY, CDR2 SYGVKD. Trimming pared 8 bases from V and 3 bases from J, leaving 11 bases between. CDR3 length equals 12 residues. The CDR3 region has the DNA TGTGCCATCGGTTCCTCGCGCTACGAGCAGTACTTC. This translates into CAIGSSRYEQYF.

This clonotype has a handful of counts. A much more abundant neighbour one base away suggests this may be a read error. This chain joins TRBV10-3 and TRBJ2-3, with a possible D match to TRBD2 (5 bases). This CDR3 is 13 amino acids long. V lost 6 bases and J 4 bases, leaving 11 bases between the germline ends. Looked up from germline, CDR1 is ENHRY and CDR2 is SYGVKD. The CDR3 bases are TGTGCCATCAGCCAACTAGTATCAGATACGCAGTATTTT. The encoded protein is CAISQLVSDTQYF.

As to this clonotype: At one end the junction does not follow the germline gene, possibly because of a read error. The chain recombines TRBV6-5 with TRBJ1-1; D is ambiguous. The CDR3 spans 15 residues. Germline values: CDR1 MNHEY, CDR2 SVGAGI. CDR3 DNA sequence: TGTGCCTGCAGTTGCTCGGCAGCCTGGAACACTGAAGCTTTCTTT. It yields the protein CACSCSAAWNTEAFF.

As concerns this clonotype: Germline and junction disagree at one end, which may indicate a read error. The genes are TRBV7-8 and TRBJ2-7; TRBD2 matches at 8 bases. The CDR3 runs 15 residues. The germline CDR1 and CDR2 sequences are SGHVS and FQNEAQ. DNA of the CDR3: TGTGCCAGCAGCTTAGGTTCGGGAGGGAAATACGAGCACTACTTC. Translated: CASSLGSGGKYEHYF.

V and J are TRBV28 and TRBJ1-5, with 9 positions matching TRBD1. Losses at the gene ends were 7 bases for V and 7 bases for J; bases not matched to a gene: 8. In germline, CDR1 is MDHEN, CDR2 SYDVKM. The CDR3 consists of 14 residues. CDR3 sequence (DNA): TGTGCCAGCAATTGGGACAGGGACGACCAGCCCCAGCATTTT. Amino acid sequence: CASNWDRDDQPQHF.

J is TRBJ2-7 and V is TRBV4-3; a weak D match, TRBD2 (5 bases). Germline V lookup: CDR1 LGHNA, CDR2 YSLEER. Trimming took 2 bases from V and 2 from J, leaving 13 bases between them. The CDR3 is 15 amino acids. CDR3 DNA sequence: TGCGCCAGCAGCCAAAATCGGGATACTACCTACGAGCAGTACTTC. This encodes CASSQNRDTTYEQYF.

This clonotype has more than one count but fewer than ten. A read error may be the cause here, since a much bigger clone is one base away. The chain combines TRBV24-1 with TRBJ2-1; D not certain. The CDR3 length is 13 residues. The germline V gene has CDR1 KGHDR and CDR2 SFDVKD. The ends were cut back, 5 bases at V and 5 bases at J, with 9 bases in the middle. The CDR3, as DNA: TGTGCCACCAGTGTTACTTGGAACAATGAGCAGTTCTTC. Its protein is CATSVTWNNEQFF.

For this clonotype: The junction differs from germline at one of its ends, possibly a read error. The rearrangement joins TRBV5-1 to TRBJ2-5; 7 bases fit TRBD2. CDR3 length equals 16 residues. Germline V gene sequence: CDR1 SGHRS, CDR2 YFSETQ. CDR3: CTSSPGSSGALETQYF. CDR3 bases: TGCACCAGCAGCCCGGGTTCGAGCGGGGCGCTAGAGACCCAGTACTTC.

Concerning this clonotype itself: Lacking the conserved final phenylalanine or tryptophan, this CDR3 likely reflects a read error. This chain uses TRBV4-2 with TRBJ2-2; D may match TRBD1 or TRBD2 (5 bases each). CDR1 is LGHNA and CDR2 is YNFKEQ in the germline V gene. The CDR3 runs to 15 residues. CDR3 sequence (DNA): TGTGGCAGCAGCCAAACCCGGGGCACAACCGGGGAGCTGTTTCTT. Protein: CGSSQTRGTTGELFL.

This clonotype came up once. The CDR3 does not close with the conserved phenylalanine or tryptophan, likely indicating a read error. The chain couples TRBV29-1 to TRBJ2-5, with D uncertain. Germline V CDR1 and CDR2: SQVTM, ANQGSEA. The length of the CDR3 is 15 residues. Deletions cut 2 bases from V and 5 bases from J, with 18 bases between. The CDR3 region has the DNA TGCAGCGTTGAATCCGCGGCGGATAGATCGGAGACCCAGTACTCC. Translating it yields CSVESAADRSETQYS.